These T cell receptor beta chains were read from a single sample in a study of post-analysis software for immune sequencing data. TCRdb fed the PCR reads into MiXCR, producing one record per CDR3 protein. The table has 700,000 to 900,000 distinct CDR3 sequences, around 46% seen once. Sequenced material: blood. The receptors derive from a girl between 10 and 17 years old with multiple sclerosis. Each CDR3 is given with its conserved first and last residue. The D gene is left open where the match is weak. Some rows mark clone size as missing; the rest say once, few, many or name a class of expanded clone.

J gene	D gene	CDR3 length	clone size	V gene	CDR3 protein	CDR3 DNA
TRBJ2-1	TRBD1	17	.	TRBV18	CASSPYFTGQGPNEQFF	TGTGCCAGCTCACCCTACTTCACGGGACAGGGACCTAATGAGCAGTTCTTC
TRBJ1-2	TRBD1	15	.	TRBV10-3	CAISSNRGRNYGYTF	TGTGCCATCAGTAGCAACAGGGGACGTAACTATGGCTACACCTTC
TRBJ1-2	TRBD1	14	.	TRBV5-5	CASSGGTEDYGYTF	TGTGCCAGCAGCGGCGGGACAGAAGACTATGGCTACACCTTC
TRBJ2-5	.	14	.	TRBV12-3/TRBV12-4	CASSSPDFQETQYF	TGTGCCAGCAGTTCCCCGGACTTCCAAGAGACCCAGTACTTC
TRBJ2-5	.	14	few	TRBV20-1	CSASLESVGKTQYF	TGCAGTGCTAGTTTAGAGTCAGTAGGGAAGACCCAGTACTTC
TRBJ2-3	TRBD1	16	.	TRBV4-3	CASSRMGPGGMNTQYF	TGCGCCAGCAGCCGGATGGGGCCAGGGGGCATGAATACGCAGTATTTT
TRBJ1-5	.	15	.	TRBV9	CASSVGGLSNQPQHF	TGTGCCAGCAGCGTAGGGGGGCTAAGCAATCAGCCCCAGCATTTT
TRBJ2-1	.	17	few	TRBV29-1	CSVVGGDSGSSYNEQFF	TGCAGCGTTGTGGGGGGTGATTCGGGGAGCTCCTACAATGAGCAGTTCTTC
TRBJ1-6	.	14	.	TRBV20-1	CSGRGYEGNSPLHF	TGCAGTGGCAGAGGGTATGAGGGAAATTCACCCCTCCACTTT
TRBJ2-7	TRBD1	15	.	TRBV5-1	CANSLGTGATYEQYF	TGCGCCAACAGCTTAGGGACAGGGGCTACCTACGAGCAGTACTTC
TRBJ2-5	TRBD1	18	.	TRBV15	CATSSVDGQGENQETQYF	TGTGCCACCAGCAGCGTGGATGGACAGGGGGAGAACCAAGAGACCCAGTACTTC
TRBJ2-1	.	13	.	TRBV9	CASSVGVSNEQFF	TGTGCCAGCAGCGTAGGGGTGAGCAATGAGCAGTTCTTC
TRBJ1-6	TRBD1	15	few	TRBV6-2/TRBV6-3	CASRTPGQGDSPLHF	TGTGCCAGCAGAACACCGGGACAGGGGGACTCACCCCTCCACTTT
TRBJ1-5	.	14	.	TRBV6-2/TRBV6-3	CASSYVGGEQPQHF	TGTGCCAGCAGTTACGTGGGAGGGGAGCAGCCCCAGCATTTT
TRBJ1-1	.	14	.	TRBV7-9	CASSLKGAVTEAFF	TGTGCCAGCAGCTTAAAAGGGGCGGTAACTGAAGCTTTCTTT
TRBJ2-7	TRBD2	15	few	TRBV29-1	CSVELAGPKTYEQYF	TGCAGCGTTGAGCTAGCGGGACCTAAAACCTACGAGCAGTACTTC
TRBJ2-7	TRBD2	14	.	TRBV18	CASSGSGNLNEQYF	TGTGCCAGCTCAGGTAGCGGGAACCTGAACGAGCAGTACTTC
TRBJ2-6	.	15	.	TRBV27	CASTTGLSGANVLTF	TGTGCCAGCACAACAGGGCTCTCTGGGGCCAACGTCCTGACTTTC
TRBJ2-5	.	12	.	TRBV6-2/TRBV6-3	CASSSTAETQYF	TGTGCCAGCAGTTCAACCGCAGAGACCCAGTACTTC
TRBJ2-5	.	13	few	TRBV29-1	CSVWGDSQETQYF	TGCAGCGTGTGGGGGGACAGCCAAGAGACCCAGTACTTC
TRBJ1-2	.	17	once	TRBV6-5	CASSYHLRTILSHGYTF	TGTGCCAGCAGTTACCACCTTAGGACTATTCTTAGTCATGGCTACACCTTC
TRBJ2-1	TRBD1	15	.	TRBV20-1	CSATRGSLPDNEQFF	TGCAGTGCTACCAGGGGGAGCCTACCGGACAATGAGCAGTTCTTC
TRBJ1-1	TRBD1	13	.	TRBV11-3	CVSSYQGGTEAFF	TGTGTCAGCAGTTACCAGGGGGGGACTGAAGCTTTCTTT
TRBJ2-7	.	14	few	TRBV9	CASSDSLYSYEQYF	TGTGCCAGCAGTGACAGCCTCTATTCCTACGAGCAGTACTTC
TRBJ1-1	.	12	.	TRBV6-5	CASTRGDTEAFF	TGTGCCAGCACCCGGGGTGACACTGAAGCTTTCTTT
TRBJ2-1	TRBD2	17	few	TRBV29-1	CSVPGLAGVWSHNEQFF	TGCAGCGTTCCGGGACTAGCGGGAGTGTGGTCCCACAATGAGCAGTTCTTC
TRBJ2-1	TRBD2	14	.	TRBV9	CACPAGAWAHEQFF	TGTGCCTGTCCGGCGGGAGCATGGGCCCATGAGCAGTTCTTC
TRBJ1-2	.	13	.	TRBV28	CASSYPGTDGYTF	TGTGCCAGCAGTTACCCTGGGACGGATGGCTACACCTTC
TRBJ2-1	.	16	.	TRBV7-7	CASSLSPASDRNEQFF	TGTGCTAGCAGCTTAAGTCCAGCTAGCGATCGCAATGAGCAGTTCTTC
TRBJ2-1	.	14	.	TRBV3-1	CASSSMRRDNEQFF	TGTGCCAGCAGCTCTATGCGACGGGACAATGAGCAGTTCTTC
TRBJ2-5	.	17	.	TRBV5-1	CASSPLLASGTGETQYF	TGCGCCAGCAGCCCTCTGTTGGCCTCAGGGACGGGAGAGACCCAGTACTTC
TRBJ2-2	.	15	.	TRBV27	CARSFGGVRTGELFF	TGTGCCCGCAGTTTCGGAGGGGTGAGGACCGGGGAGCTGTTTTTT
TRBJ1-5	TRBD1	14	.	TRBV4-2	CASSKTGGEQPQHF	TGTGCCAGCAGCAAGACAGGGGGGGAGCAGCCCCAGCATTTT
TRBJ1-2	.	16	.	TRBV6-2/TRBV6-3	CASSYSTDLMARGYTF	TGTGCCAGCAGTTACTCTACGGACCTCATGGCTCGGGGCTACACCTTC
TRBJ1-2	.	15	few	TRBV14	CASSHMGGLAYGYTF	TGTGCCAGCAGCCATATGGGGGGTTTGGCCTATGGCTACACCTTC
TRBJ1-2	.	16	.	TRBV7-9	CASSLATPGSHYGYTF	TGTGCCAGCAGCTTAGCAACACCCGGCAGTCACTATGGCTACACCTTC
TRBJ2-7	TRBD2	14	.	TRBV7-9	CASSQRGVSYEQYF	TGTGCCAGCAGCCAACGGGGGGTCTCCTACGAGCAGTACTTC
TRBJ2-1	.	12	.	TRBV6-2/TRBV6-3	CASSYSTNEQFF	TGTGCCAGCAGTTACTCCACCAATGAGCAGTTCTTC
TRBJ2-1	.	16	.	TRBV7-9	CASSLFSGVGLSEQFF	TGTGCCAGCAGCTTATTCTCCGGAGTCGGCCTCAGTGAGCAGTTCTTC
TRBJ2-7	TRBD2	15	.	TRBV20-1	CSARGLAGVVYEQYF	TGCAGTGCTAGAGGTCTAGCGGGAGTAGTCTACGAGCAGTACTTC
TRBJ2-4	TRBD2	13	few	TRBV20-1	CSARGSGTDIQYF	TGCAGTGCTAGAGGGAGCGGGACGGACATTCAGTACTTC
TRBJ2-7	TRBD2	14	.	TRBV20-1	CSASRLAGNYEQYF	TGCAGTGCTAGTCGACTAGCGGGAAACTACGAGCAGTACTTC
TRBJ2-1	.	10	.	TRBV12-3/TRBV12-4	CASSPREQFF	TGTGCCAGCAGCCCTCGTGAGCAGTTCTTC
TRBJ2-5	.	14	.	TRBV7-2	CASSLALLKETQYF	TGTGCCAGCAGCTTAGCGCTCCTAAAAGAGACCCAGTACTTC
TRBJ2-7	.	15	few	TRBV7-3	CASSPGVGITSEQYF	TGTGCCAGCAGCCCGGGGGTGGGGATTACGAGTGAGCAGTACTTC
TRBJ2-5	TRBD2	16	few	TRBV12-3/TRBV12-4	CASSLASGRAGETQYF	TGTGCCAGCAGTTTGGCTAGCGGGAGGGCAGGGGAGACCCAGTACTTC
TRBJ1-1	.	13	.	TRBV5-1	CASSPDSPTEAFF	TGCGCCAGCAGCCCGGACAGCCCCACTGAAGCTTTCTTT
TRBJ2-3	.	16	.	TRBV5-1	CASSPGEGRSTDTQYF	TGCGCCAGCAGCCCTGGGGAAGGACGGAGCACAGATACGCAGTATTTT
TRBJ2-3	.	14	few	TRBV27	CASTDSPLTDTQYF	TGTGCCAGCACCGACTCACCACTCACAGATACGCAGTATTTT
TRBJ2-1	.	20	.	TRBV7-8	CASSLGGAFLADSSYNEQFF	TGTGCCAGCAGCTTAGGAGGTGCCTTTTTAGCGGACAGCTCCTACAATGAGCAGTTCTTC
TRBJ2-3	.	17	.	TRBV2	CASQEEAESPSTDTQYF	TGTGCCAGCCAAGAGGAAGCGGAGTCCCCTAGCACAGATACGCAGTATTTT
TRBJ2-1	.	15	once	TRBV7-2	CASSLTVTSYNEQFF	TGTGCCAGCAGCTTAACCGTCACCTCCTACAATGAGCAGTTCTTC
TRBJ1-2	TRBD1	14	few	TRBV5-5	CASRQQGSSYGYTF	TGTGCCAGCAGACAACAGGGGTCTAGCTATGGCTACACCTTC